A single sample is the source of the 16 T cell receptor beta chains below, sequenced in a study of control samples from healthy donors and cancer patients. TCRdb keeps only in-frame clones here, not all; method: immunoSEQ multiplex PCR. The table shows roughly 88,000 clones, with roughly 90% occurring only once. The source material was blood. The receptors stem from a woman in her 30s in good health.

The sample holds one count of this clone. V usage is TRBV30 and J usage is TRBJ1-5, with 9 bases that match TRBD1. The V gene end was trimmed by 5 bases and the J gene end by 7 bases; junction bases not matched to a gene: 6. The CDR3 is made up of 13 amino acids. CDR1 and CDR2 from the germline V gene are GTSNPN and SVGIG (reference sequence). The CDR3 sequence: CAWEQGARQPQHF. The CDR3 bases are TGTGCCTGGGAACAGGGGGCGAGGCAGCCCCAGCATTTT.

V usage is TRBV6-1 and J usage is TRBJ1-1, with D unresolved. V was cut by 2 bases and J by 3 bases, with 7 bases left in between. The CDR3 runs to 13 residues. CDR1 and CDR2 (germline): MNHNS, SASEGT. CDR3 sequence reads: CASSEIGDTEAFF. CDR3 nucleotides: TGTGCCAGCAGTGAAATTGGCGACACTGAAGCTTTCTTT.

The rearrangement uses TRBV9 and TRBJ1-6; TRBD1 aligns across 7 bases. V was clipped by 3 bases and J by 9 bases; unmatched bases: 9. This CDR3 region has 15 residues. CDR1 is SGDLS and CDR2 is YYNGEE in the germline V gene. In DNA form, the CDR3 reads TGTGCCAGCAGCGGACGGGACAGAGAAGGTTCACCCCTCCACTTT. Encoded protein: CASSGRDREGSPLHF.

V is TRBV5-1 and J is TRBJ1-3; D is uncertain. The V gene lost 4 bases and the J gene lost 0 bases, with 8 bases spanning the gap. The CDR3 sequence is 14 residues long. The V gene's germline CDR1 is SGHRS and CDR2 YFSETQ. CDR3 in DNA: TGCGCCAGCAGCCCCCAACCCTCTGGAAACACCATATATTTT. It translates to CASSPQPSGNTIYF.

The chain joins TRBV9 to TRBJ2-3; D not resolved. The V gene's germline CDR1 is SGDLS and CDR2 YYNGEE. This CDR3 is 15 amino acids long. Deletions cut 2 bases from V and 0 bases from J, with 10 bases between. The CDR3 coding sequence is TGTGCCAGCAGCGTGAAGGCTACTAGCACAGATACGCAGTATTTT. Its protein is CASSVKATSTDTQYF.

CDR3 loop: CASSLELAYEQYF. CDR3 nucleotides: TGTGCCAGCAGCTTGGAACTAGCCTACGAGCAGTACTTC. This chain links TRBV5-4 with TRBJ2-7, with D possibly being TRBD2 (5 bases). V lost 0 bases to trimming and J lost 2 bases, with 6 bases between them. CDR3 length: 13 amino acids. Germline assignment: CDR1 SGHNT and CDR2 YYREEE (reference sequence).

The chain couples TRBV7-8 to TRBJ1-4, with D maybe TRBD1 (6 bases). CDR1 is SGHVS, CDR2 FQNEAQ, per germline. The CDR3 loop spans 16 amino acids. V was clipped by 5 bases and J by 3 bases, with 16 bases between them. The CDR3 loop reads CASSAYRVPSNEKLFF. CDR3 sequence (DNA): TGTGCCAGCAGCGCCTACAGGGTCCCTTCTAATGAAAAACTGTTTTTT.

This clone was counted a few times. This chain uses TRBV3-1 (or the pseudogene TRBV3-2) with TRBJ1-3, with D uncertain. Per the germline V gene, CDR1 is LGHDT and CDR2 is YNNKEL (reference sequence). The CDR3 is 13 amino acids. Deletions cut 10 bases from V and 0 bases from J, with 10 bases between. Here the CDR3 DNA reads TGTGCCACAGAAGGGAGCTCTGGAAACACCATATATTTT. Translation gives CATEGSSGNTIYF.

This clone was counted a single time. The V call is TRBV28, the J call TRBJ2-7, with D perhaps matching TRBD2 (5 bases). Looked up from germline, CDR1 is MDHEN and CDR2 is SYDVKM. Trimming left V 8 bases short and J 2 bases short, with 13 bases between. The CDR3 runs to 13 residues. CDR3 protein: CASGGLSPYEQYF. The CDR3 DNA reads as TGTGCCAGCGGAGGCCTTAGTCCCTACGAGCAGTACTTC.

This clone was seen only once. The chain has TRBV19 and TRBJ2-3, with D perhaps TRBD2 (6 bases). V lost 2 bases and J lost 2, with 8 bases in between. Per germline, CDR1 LNHDA and CDR2 SQIVND (reference sequence). The CDR3 runs 14 residues. The DNA of the CDR3 is TGTGCCAGTAGTATAAAGGGACTCACAGATACGCAGTATTTT. This gives the protein CASSIKGLTDTQYF.

This chain connects TRBV7-2 to TRBJ2-7, with 7 bases matching TRBD1. The J segment lost 4 bases and the V segment lost 5 bases, leaving 8 bases of the junction unmatched. The CDR3 totals 14 residues. The germline gives CDR1 SGHTA, CDR2 FQGNSA. For the CDR3, the DNA is TGTGCCAGCAGCGTTCCGGGACAGAGTTACGAGCAGTACTTC. Translated, it gives CASSVPGQSYEQYF.

The chain recombines TRBV11-1 with TRBJ1-2; no clear D gene. Germline assignment: CDR1 SGHAT and CDR2 FQDESV (reference sequence). There are 15 residues in the CDR3. Trimming removed 1 base at V and 6 bases at J, with 15 bases between. CDR3 sequence reads: CASSLEGGRMDGYTF. In DNA form, the CDR3 reads TGTGCCAGCAGCTTAGAAGGCGGCCGGATGGATGGCTACACCTTC.

The chain carries TRBV18 and TRBJ2-1; 9 nucleotides agree with TRBD1. V shed 5 bases, J shed 0 bases, and the junction held 5 bases outside the gene matches. Germline V lookup: CDR1 KGHSH, CDR2 LQKENI. The CDR3 is 16 residues long. In nucleotides, the CDR3 is TGTGCCAGCTCATCCGGGACAGGGAGCTCCTACAATGAGCAGTTCTTC. Amino acid sequence: CASSSGTGSSYNEQFF.

This chain joins TRBV27 and TRBJ1-6; perhaps TRBD1 as D (6 bases). Trimming took off 5 bases at V and 5 bases at J, with 10 bases between the two ends. CDR3 size: 14 residues. Germline lookup yields CDR1 MNHEY and CDR2 SMNVEV (reference sequence). CDR3 nucleotides: TGTGCCAGCAGTGAACAGGGCCATAATTCACCCCTCCACTTT. Protein sequence: CASSEQGHNSPLHF.

This chain connects TRBV10-2 to TRBJ2-7, with 11 bases fitting TRBD2. J was trimmed by 1 base and V by 2 bases; bases with no gene match: 7. The CDR3 contains 17 residues. The germline CDR1 and CDR2 sequences are WSHSY and SAAADI. The CDR3 DNA reads TGCGCCAGCAGTGAGCGGAGACTAGCGGGATTGTCCTACGAGCAGTACTTC. This translates into CASSERRLAGLSYEQYF.

The CDR3: CASSLLGNTEAFF. The CDR3 DNA follows: TGTGCCAGCAGCTTGCTGGGGAACACTGAAGCTTTCTTT. This rearrangement joins TRBV5-5 to TRBJ1-1; D call uncertain. The V gene lost 1 base and the J gene lost 1 base, with 5 bases spanning the gap. This CDR3 region has 13 residues. Germline CDR1 reads SGHKS; CDR2 reads YYEKEE (reference sequence).